The rows below give T cell receptor beta chains drawn from one sample of a study of blood T cell repertoires in COVID-19. TCRdb's table, derived via immunoSEQ multiplex PCR, lists solely in-frame clones and lacks some. The sample lists about 130,000 clones, roughly 69% seen once, with approximately 2% in the top ten. Sequencing was carried out using peripheral blood. These TCRs come from an older woman with acute or convalescent COVID-19. The CDR3 runs from the conserved cysteine through the conserved F or W. A D gene is named only where the DNA matches it firmly. Clone size, where shown, is once, few, many, or a class for clones that have expanded.

TRBD2 many TRBJ2-3 TRBV5-1 TGCGCCAGCAGCGGACTAGCGGATGCTAGCACAGATACGCAGTATTTT CASSGLADASTDTQYF
NA few TRBJ1-2 TRBV2 TGTGCCAGCAGGGAGGGTGGATATCGGACCTCTTCTAACTATGGCTACACCTTC CASREGGYRTSSNYGYTF
TRBD1 NA TRBJ1-6 TRBV6-2/TRBV6-3 TGTGCCAGCAGCCCGGGACAGGGCACTTCACCCCTCCACTTT CASSPGQGTSPLHF
NA NA TRBJ1-1 TRBV28 TGTGCCAGCAGAACTACAGGGAACACTGAAGCTTTCTTT CASRTTGNTEAFF
TRBD2 NA TRBJ2-3 TRBV3-1/TRBV3-2 TGTGCCAGCAGCCGACTAGCGGGAGGGGGAGATACGCAGTATTTT CASSRLAGGGDTQYF
TRBD1 few TRBJ1-2 TRBV2 TGTGCCAGCAGTGAGGACAGGGTGGACTATGGCTACACCTTC CASSEDRVDYGYTF
NA NA TRBJ1-1 TRBV28 TGTGCCAGCATACCAGAAAGGGGACGACTAGGGAACACTGAAGCTTTCTTT CASIPERGRLGNTEAFF
TRBD2 NA TRBJ2-1 TRBV7-8 TGTGCCAGCAGCTTAGTCGGTAGCGGGAGTTTAGGTGAGCAGTTCTTC CASSLVGSGSLGEQFF
TRBD2 NA TRBJ2-6 TRBV19 TGTGCCAGTAGTAATCACGGGACTAGCGCCTTCTCTGGGGCCAACGTCCTGACTTTC CASSNHGTSAFSGANVLTF
TRBD2 NA TRBJ2-3 TRBV20-1 TGCAGTGCTAGTAGTTTCGGTTCGGCGGGAGATCGGGCAGATACGCAGTATTTT CSASSFGSAGDRADTQYF
TRBD1 once TRBJ2-4 TRBV5-1 TGCGCCAGCAGCCCGGGACAGCAAAACATTCAGTACTTC CASSPGQQNIQYF
NA NA TRBJ2-1 TRBV14 TGTGCCAGCAGCCAACCTAGGGGCAGCTACAATGAGCAGTTCTTC CASSQPRGSYNEQFF
NA once TRBJ1-2 TRBV5-1 TGCGCCAGCAGCTTGACGGGGTCCGCGGTCTATGGCTACACCTTC CASSLTGSAVYGYTF
NA few TRBJ1-2 TRBV28 TGTGCCAGCAGTTGGGGGGATCGAGGCTACACCTTC CASSWGDRGYTF
NA NA TRBJ1-2 TRBV4-3 TGCGCCAGCAGCCAAGATCTGGGCAGGAACTATGGCTACACCTTC CASSQDLGRNYGYTF
TRBD1 NA TRBJ1-6 TRBV6-1 TGTGCCAGCAGTGAACGTGGACAGGGATTCTCACCCCTCCACTTT CASSERGQGFSPLHF
NA NA TRBJ2-3 TRBV7-9 TGTGCCAGCAGCTCCGGACGGACTAGCACAGATACGCAGTATTTT CASSSGRTSTDTQYF
NA NA TRBJ2-2 TRBV6-5 TGTGCCAGCAGGCGGGATATCGTCACCGGGGAGCTGTTTTTT CASRRDIVTGELFF
NA NA TRBJ1-6 TRBV4-3 TGCGCCAGCAGCCAAGAGGGGGCAGGGAATTCACCCCTCCACTTT CASSQEGAGNSPLHF
TRBD1 NA TRBJ2-7 TRBV24-1 TGTGCCACCAGTGACCCTGACAGGGCCTACGAGCAGTACTTC CATSDPDRAYEQYF
TRBD2 NA TRBJ2-7 TRBV5-1 TGCGCCAGCAGCTTGGGGCTAGCGGCTAGCTACGAGCAGTACTTC CASSLGLAASYEQYF
TRBD1 once TRBJ2-5 TRBV15 TGTGCCACCAGCAGATCGACCGGGACAGGACAAGAGACCCAGTACTTC CATSRSTGTGQETQYF
NA few TRBJ1-4 TRBV6-1 TGTGCCAGCAGGCGAACAGGGAATCTATCACTGTTTTTT CASRRTGNLSLFF
NA once TRBJ1-2 TRBV7-9 TGTGCCAGCAGCGCCGACAGTTCCTATGGCTACACCTTC CASSADSSYGYTF